The entry below gives a single TCR beta chain sequence along with its context. Its antigen is not known. This specimen belongs to a study of OX40 agonist ivuxolimab in advanced cancers. Overall study context: A mean age of approximately 64 years, range roughly 20 to 80, was recorded, and more than 80% were male.

Clones were read by immunoSEQ multiplex PCR, and TCRdb kept only the in-frame ones, dropping some. Of more than 30,000 clones in the sample, approximately 87% are singletons; the top ten hold under 30%. This CDR3 contains 14 residues. Looked up from germline, CDR1 is MGHDK and CDR2 is SYGVNS. Individuals having autoimmune disease history or systemic immunosuppression were not enrolled. Study results and limitations: The 0.1-3.0 mg/kg partial responders had among the lowest clonal expansion. Doses of 0.1 to 3.0 mg/kg were accompanied by clonal expansion of CD4+ and CD8+ blood T cells by week 6.

This chain joins TRBV25-1 and TRBJ2-5, with no clear D. The better agreement between TRBJ2-7 and the DNA end casts doubt on the J call. The origin of this receptor is an adult with an advanced solid tumor such as melanoma, head and neck, liver or kidney cancer. Specimen: CD4+ or CD8+ T cells sorted from blood, collected in a trial of the OX40 agonist ivuxolimab. The CDR3 spells CASSNWAQPYEQYF. DNA for the CDR3: TGTGCCAGCAGTAACTGGGCACAGCCTTACGAGCAGTACTTC.